The rows below give T cell receptor beta chains drawn from one sample of a study of blood T cells in healthy people across ages. TCRdb reprocessed the 5' RACE reads with MiXCR, giving one entry per CDR3 protein. The sample lists about a million distinct CDR3 sequences; around 48% were seen once. The sequenced sample was blood. Receptor source: a man aged 25-45 years in good health. The CDR3 runs from the conserved cysteine through the conserved F or W. Fields, in order: CDR3 DNA, CDR3 protein, V gene, J gene, clone size, D gene. D genes are given only for firm matches. Clone size is stated in some rows and not others, as once, few, many or a class when expanded.

DNA: TGCGCCAGCAGCCCAGGGCGGGGGCCCTACAATGAGCAGTTCTTC
CDR3: CASSPGRGPYNEQFF
V: TRBV4-1
J: TRBJ2-1
size: NA
D: NA

DNA: TGTGCCACCAGCAGAGATCAGGGTGGTGAAAAACTGTTTTTT
CDR3: CATSRDQGGEKLFF
V: TRBV15
J: TRBJ1-4
size: NA
D: NA

DNA: TGTGCCAGCAGTTACCGAGAGGGGCTGGGCTACGAGCAGTACTTC
CDR3: CASSYREGLGYEQYF
V: TRBV6-5
J: TRBJ2-7
size: NA
D: NA

DNA: TGTGCCAGCAGTTACGCGGGAGTCTCTGGGGCCAACGTCCTGACTTTC
CDR3: CASSYAGVSGANVLTF
V: TRBV6-5
J: TRBJ2-6
size: NA
D: TRBD2

DNA: TGCAGTGCTAGAGATGAGGGAGTTGGCTACGAGCAGTACTTC
CDR3: CSARDEGVGYEQYF
V: TRBV20-1
J: TRBJ2-7
size: NA
D: NA

DNA: TGCAGTGCTAGATGGGCCTACGAGCAGTACTTC
CDR3: CSARWAYEQYF
V: TRBV20-1
J: TRBJ2-7
size: few
D: NA

DNA: TGCGCCAGCAGCCATATTGGACAGGGGGGCCCCGGGGAGCTGTTTTTT
CDR3: CASSHIGQGGPGELFF
V: TRBV4-3
J: TRBJ2-2
size: many
D: TRBD1

DNA: TGCGCCAGCAGCCAAGATTGGATTTCCCGCTTCTACGAGCAGTACTTC
CDR3: CASSQDWISRFYEQYF
V: TRBV4-1
J: TRBJ2-7
size: NA
D: NA

DNA: TGTGCCAGCTACCCCATTACCTCCTATGGCTACACCTTC
CDR3: CASYPITSYGYTF
V: TRBV6-1
J: TRBJ1-2
size: NA
D: NA

DNA: TGCGCCAGCAGCCAAGATGTCGGGGGAATCGGCGAGCGGTACTTC
CDR3: CASSQDVGGIGERYF
V: TRBV4-1
J: TRBJ2-7
size: NA
D: NA

DNA: TGTGCCAGCAGTTTCCAGGGGTCTGAAGCTTTCTTT
CDR3: CASSFQGSEAFF
V: TRBV12-3/TRBV12-4
J: TRBJ1-1
size: few
D: NA

DNA: TGTGCCAGCAGCTCTGGGACAGGGATCGGCACAGATACGCAGTATTTT
CDR3: CASSSGTGIGTDTQYF
V: TRBV9
J: TRBJ2-3
size: NA
D: TRBD1

DNA: TGTGCCAGCAGCGTGGGTTTGGGACCCTACGAGCAGTACTTC
CDR3: CASSVGLGPYEQYF
V: TRBV9
J: TRBJ2-7
size: NA
D: NA

DNA: TGTGCCAGCAGCCGACAGGGGGCTAATGGCTACACCTTC
CDR3: CASSRQGANGYTF
V: TRBV27
J: TRBJ1-2
size: NA
D: TRBD1

DNA: TGTGCCAGCAGCGTTGGGGCGGGAGCCAGAGATACGCAGTATTTT
CDR3: CASSVGAGARDTQYF
V: TRBV9
J: TRBJ2-3
size: NA
D: TRBD2

DNA: TGTGCCAGCAGCCAAGAAGGTGGGGTGAATGAGCAGTTCTTC
CDR3: CASSQEGGVNEQFF
V: TRBV3-1
J: TRBJ2-1
size: few
D: NA

DNA: TGTGCCAGCAGTTCGAGGACAGGGTCCCAAGAGACCCAGTACTTC
CDR3: CASSSRTGSQETQYF
V: TRBV28
J: TRBJ2-5
size: NA
D: TRBD1

DNA: TGCGCCAGCAGCCAAGATTCTACAGGGCCTCAGCCCCAGCATTTT
CDR3: CASSQDSTGPQPQHF
V: TRBV4-3
J: TRBJ1-5
size: NA
D: NA

DNA: TGTGCCAGCCAGACATTCTCTGGGGCCAACGTCCTGACTTTC
CDR3: CASQTFSGANVLTF
V: TRBV9
J: TRBJ2-6
size: NA
D: NA

DNA: TGTGCCAGCAGCTTGGGGGGCAGCCGGACATACTTAAAGCCCCAGCATTTT
CDR3: CASSLGGSRTYLKPQHF
V: TRBV7-9
J: TRBJ1-5
size: NA
D: NA

DNA: TGTGCCAGCAGCTTCAGCCTGTTGTGGAATCAGCCCCAGCATTTT
CDR3: CASSFSLLWNQPQHF
V: TRBV7-2
J: TRBJ1-5
size: NA
D: NA

DNA: TGTGCCAGCAGTACCTCGATCTGGGACAGGGGTCGTGAAGCTTTCTTT
CDR3: CASSTSIWDRGREAFF
V: TRBV6-5
J: TRBJ1-1
size: NA
D: TRBD1

DNA: TGTGCCAGCAGCCTGAACACAGGGGGTGGAACGCAGTATTTT
CDR3: CASSLNTGGGTQYF
V: TRBV14
J: TRBJ2-3
size: NA
D: TRBD1

DNA: TGTGCCAGCAGCCAAGGTCTACAGGGGGCCTACGAGCAGTACTTC
CDR3: CASSQGLQGAYEQYF
V: TRBV3-1
J: TRBJ2-7
size: NA
D: TRBD1

DNA: TGTGCCAGCAGGGGAGGGGACTGGCTGAGCGGGAGCTCCTACAATGAGCAGTTCTTC
CDR3: CASRGGDWLSGSSYNEQFF
V: TRBV7-9
J: TRBJ2-1
size: NA
D: TRBD2

DNA: TGTGCCAGCAGCGTAGGGGGTCCTTTACACTACGAGCAGTACTTC
CDR3: CASSVGGPLHYEQYF
V: TRBV9
J: TRBJ2-7
size: NA
D: NA

DNA: TGTGCCACCAGCGGAGAGGGTCTTATTGAGAACAGGGCCTACGAGCAGTACTTC
CDR3: CATSGEGLIENRAYEQYF
V: TRBV15
J: TRBJ2-7
size: NA
D: NA

DNA: TGTGCCACCAGTGATGCGTCCAGGACGAACACCGGGGAGCTGTTTTTT
CDR3: CATSDASRTNTGELFF
V: TRBV24-1
J: TRBJ2-2
size: NA
D: NA

DNA: TGCGCCAGCAGCCGGGGAGTTAGCGGGCGGTATAGGGTTGATGAGCAGTTCTTC
CDR3: CASSRGVSGRYRVDEQFF
V: TRBV5-1
J: TRBJ2-1
size: NA
D: TRBD2

DNA: TGTGCCAGCAGCCTCGACAGGGACGGGACAACTAATGAAAAACTGTTTTTT
CDR3: CASSLDRDGTTNEKLFF
V: TRBV6-6
J: TRBJ1-4
size: few
D: TRBD1

DNA: TGCGCCAGCAGCCAACCCGGACAGGGGACTTCCGAGCAGTACTTC
CDR3: CASSQPGQGTSEQYF
V: TRBV4-1
J: TRBJ2-7
size: NA
D: TRBD1

DNA: TGCAGTGCTAAGAGACTAGCGGGAGGTTCTCAAGAGACCCAGTACTTC
CDR3: CSAKRLAGGSQETQYF
V: TRBV20-1
J: TRBJ2-5
size: NA
D: TRBD2

DNA: TGTGCCAGCAGCCTCAAAGACGGCAGCCGCTATGGCTACATCTTC
CDR3: CASSLKDGSRYGYIF
V: TRBV3-1
J: TRBJ1-2
size: NA
D: NA

DNA: TGTGCCAGCAGCCGACCGGAGCTACTGGAGTCACCCCTCCACTTT
CDR3: CASSRPELLESPLHF
V: TRBV28
J: TRBJ1-6
size: few
D: NA

DNA: TGTGCCAGCAGCCGGGACGACTACGAGCAGTACTTC
CDR3: CASSRDDYEQYF
V: TRBV12-3/TRBV12-4
J: TRBJ2-7
size: few
D: NA

DNA: TGCGCCAGCAGCCAAGACGGGAAATATACGCAGTATTTT
CDR3: CASSQDGKYTQYF
V: TRBV4-3
J: TRBJ2-3
size: once
D: NA

DNA: TGCAGCGTTTATTTCGAGGACTCAACCTACGAGCAGTACTTC
CDR3: CSVYFEDSTYEQYF
V: TRBV29-1
J: TRBJ2-7
size: NA
D: NA

DNA: TGTGCCAGCAGCCGACGAGCGGACCTATACAATGAGCAGTTCTTC
CDR3: CASSRRADLYNEQFF
V: TRBV9
J: TRBJ2-1
size: few
D: NA

DNA: TGTGCCAGCAGCTTCGGGCTCACAGATACGCAGTATTTT
CDR3: CASSFGLTDTQYF
V: TRBV7-2
J: TRBJ2-3
size: NA
D: NA

DNA: TGTGCCAGCAGCTGGATGACAGGGATTGACGAGCAGTACTTC
CDR3: CASSWMTGIDEQYF
V: TRBV7-2
J: TRBJ2-7
size: few
D: TRBD1

DNA: TGTGCCAGCACCGAGGGGTACGAGCAGTACTTC
CDR3: CASTEGYEQYF
V: TRBV14
J: TRBJ2-7
size: many
D: NA

DNA: TGTGCCAGCAGTTACAACTCCTACGAGCAGTACTTC
CDR3: CASSYNSYEQYF
V: TRBV6-5
J: TRBJ2-7
size: few
D: NA

DNA: TGTGCCAGCTTCCCAAACCTGAACACTGAAGCTTTCTTT
CDR3: CASFPNLNTEAFF
V: TRBV18
J: TRBJ1-1
size: NA
D: NA

DNA: TGCGCCAGCAGCCACGACCCCTTCAACGAGCAGTACTTC
CDR3: CASSHDPFNEQYF
V: TRBV4-3
J: TRBJ2-7
size: NA
D: NA

DNA: TGCAGCGCTACCGGGACAGGGAACAGGGAGCAGTACTTC
CDR3: CSATGTGNREQYF
V: TRBV29-1
J: TRBJ2-7
size: NA
D: TRBD1

DNA: TGTGCCAGCAGCCTGACAGGGTTCTCGGTTCGAGAGACCCAGTACTTC
CDR3: CASSLTGFSVRETQYF
V: TRBV7-2
J: TRBJ2-5
size: few
D: TRBD1

DNA: TGTGCCAGCAGAAGGGCCGGGGTAGGCTACGAGCAGTACTTC
CDR3: CASRRAGVGYEQYF
V: TRBV6-5
J: TRBJ2-7
size: NA
D: NA

DNA: TGTGCCAGCAGCTTAGCGCGCCGGGGAGAGACCCAGTACTTC
CDR3: CASSLARRGETQYF
V: TRBV7-8
J: TRBJ2-5
size: NA
D: NA